This T cell receptor beta chain was observed in a study of blood T cell repertoires in COVID-19. As for the study in general: Sites in the United States, Italy and Spain provided acute and convalescent COVID-19 samples.

The CDR3 length is 13 residues. Germline CDR1 and CDR2: SGHRS and YFSETQ. V dropped 6 bases and J dropped 5; count of bases not matched to a gene: 5. Using immunoSEQ multiplex PCR, the repertoire was profiled, and TCRdb retains in-frame clones only, with some absent. The table records more than 85,000 clones, approximately 91% of them present only once. Input material: peripheral blood. V usage is TRBV5-1 and J usage is TRBJ1-2; 9 bases match TRBD1. This receptor was taken from a man between 60 and 70 years old with acute or convalescent COVID-19. The CDR3 loop is CASTVGQGYGYTF. The CDR3 DNA is TGCGCCAGCACCGTCGGACAGGGGTATGGCTACACCTTC.